This T cell receptor (beta chain) emerged from a study of blood T cell repertoires in COVID-19. Trimming took 5 bases from V and 2 from J, leaving 18 bases between them. Germline V gene lookup returns CDR1 SEHNR and CDR2 FQNEAQ (reference sequence). The CDR3 consists of 16 residues. The data were produced by immunoSEQ multiplex PCR, yet TCRdb's version contains in-frame clones alone and is incomplete. The profile covers 350,000 to 400,000 clones, with over 75% appearing a single time and roughly 1.9% taken by the ten largest. This TCR derives from a man in his forties or fifties in a cohort exposed to, infected with or recovered from COVID-19 (not recorded which). The specimen was PBMCs or T cells enriched from blood (not recorded which). This rearrangement joins TRBV7-9 to TRBJ1-1, with a weak D call TRBD1 (5 bases). In DNA form, the CDR3 reads TGTGCCAGCAGCCAAGGGCAGGGAAGTTTTAACACTGAAGCTTTCTTT. Translated, it gives CASSQGQGSFNTEAFF. Supplemented by reference TRBV7-9 and TRBJ1-1, the full variable domain reads DTGVSQNPRHKITKRGQNVTFRCDPISEHNRLYWYRQTLGQGPEFLTYFQNEAQLEKSRLLSDRFSAERPKGSFSTLEIQRTEQGDSAMYLCASSQGQGSFNTEAFFGQGTRLTVV.